This record looks at one T cell receptor (beta chain) sequence and its context. Germline V gene sequence: CDR1 SGHDN, CDR2 FVKESK. Trimming shortened V by 0 bases and J by 2 bases, and 11 bases separated the two germline ends. The CDR3 length is 16 residues. Terminally differentiated effector memory CD45RA+ cells were excluded from the naive CD8 cells, which were CD45RO-negative and positively selected for CCR7. Every contributor of samples was a Caucasian grown-up residing in Nashville, Tennessee. Here immunoSEQ multiplex PCR was the method, and the copy in TCRdb shows in-frame clones only, minus some. Found here are 1.5 million to 2.5 million clones, approximately 94% of them singletons; the top ten hold under 1.5%. This sample was included in a study of shared clonotypes between healthy human individuals. About the study: Per-donor plates numbered three CD4 naive, three CD4 memory, two CD8 naive and one CD8 memory.

The specimen sequenced was naive CD8+ T cells sorted from blood. This TCR derives from a man aged 18 to 29 in good health. The chain is built from TRBV14 and TRBJ2-1, with D hard to call. CDR3 protein: CASSQDGAVTYNEQFF. In DNA, the CDR3 is TGTGCCAGCAGCCAAGATGGCGCGGTCACCTACAATGAGCAGTTCTTC.